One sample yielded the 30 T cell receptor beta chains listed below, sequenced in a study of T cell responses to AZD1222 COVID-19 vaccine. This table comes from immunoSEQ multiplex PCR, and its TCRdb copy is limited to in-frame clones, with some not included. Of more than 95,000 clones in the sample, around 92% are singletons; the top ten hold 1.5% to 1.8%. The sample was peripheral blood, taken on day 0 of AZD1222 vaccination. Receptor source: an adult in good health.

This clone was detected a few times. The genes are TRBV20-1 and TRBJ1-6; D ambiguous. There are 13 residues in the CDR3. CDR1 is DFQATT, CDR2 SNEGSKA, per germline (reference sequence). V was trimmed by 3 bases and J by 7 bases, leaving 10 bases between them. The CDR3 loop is CSASRTENSPLHF. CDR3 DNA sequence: TGCAGTGCTAGTCGGACGGAGAATTCACCCCTCCACTTT.

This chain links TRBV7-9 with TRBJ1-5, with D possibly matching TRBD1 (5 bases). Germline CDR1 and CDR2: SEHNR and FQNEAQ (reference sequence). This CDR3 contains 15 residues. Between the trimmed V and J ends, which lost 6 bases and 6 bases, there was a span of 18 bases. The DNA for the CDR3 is TGTGCCAGCAGTAGGGGCCCGCCATACGTTCAGCCCCAGCATTTT. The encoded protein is CASSRGPPYVQPQHF.

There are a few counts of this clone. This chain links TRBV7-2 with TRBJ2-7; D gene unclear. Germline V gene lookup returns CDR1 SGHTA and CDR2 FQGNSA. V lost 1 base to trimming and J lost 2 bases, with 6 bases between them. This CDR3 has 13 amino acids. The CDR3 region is CASSLEFTYEQYF. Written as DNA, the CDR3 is TGTGCCAGCAGCTTAGAATTTACCTACGAGCAGTACTTC.

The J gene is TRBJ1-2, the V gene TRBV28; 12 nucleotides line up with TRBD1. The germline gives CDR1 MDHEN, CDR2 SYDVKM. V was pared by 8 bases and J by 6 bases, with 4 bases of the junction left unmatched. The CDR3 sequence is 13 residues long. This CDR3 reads CASGTGGRNGYTF. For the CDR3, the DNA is TGTGCCAGCGGGACAGGGGGCAGAAATGGCTACACCTTC.

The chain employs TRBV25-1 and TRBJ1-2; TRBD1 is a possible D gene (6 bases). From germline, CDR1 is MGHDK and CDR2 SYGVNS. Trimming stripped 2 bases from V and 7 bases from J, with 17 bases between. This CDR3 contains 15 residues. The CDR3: CASSEATGTPVGYTF. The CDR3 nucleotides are TGTGCCAGCAGTGAAGCCACCGGGACACCCGTTGGCTACACCTTC.

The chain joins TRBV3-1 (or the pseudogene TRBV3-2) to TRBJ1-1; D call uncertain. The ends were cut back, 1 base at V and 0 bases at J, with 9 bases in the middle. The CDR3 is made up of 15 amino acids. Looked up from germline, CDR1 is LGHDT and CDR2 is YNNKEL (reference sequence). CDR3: CASSQAGSMNTEAFF. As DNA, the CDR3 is TGTGCCAGCAGCCAAGCGGGCAGTATGAACACTGAAGCTTTCTTT.

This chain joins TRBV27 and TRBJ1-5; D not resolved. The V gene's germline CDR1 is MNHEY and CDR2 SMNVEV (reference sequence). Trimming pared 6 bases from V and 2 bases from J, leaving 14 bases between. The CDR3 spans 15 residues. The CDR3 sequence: CASSQYLGGNQPQHF. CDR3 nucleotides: TGTGCCAGCAGCCAGTATCTCGGGGGCAATCAGCCCCAGCATTTT.

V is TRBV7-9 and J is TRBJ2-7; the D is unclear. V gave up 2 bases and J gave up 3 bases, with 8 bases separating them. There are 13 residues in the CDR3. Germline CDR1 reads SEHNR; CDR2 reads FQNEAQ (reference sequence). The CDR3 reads CASSLTAVYEQYF. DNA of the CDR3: TGTGCCAGCAGCTTAACAGCCGTCTACGAGCAGTACTTC.

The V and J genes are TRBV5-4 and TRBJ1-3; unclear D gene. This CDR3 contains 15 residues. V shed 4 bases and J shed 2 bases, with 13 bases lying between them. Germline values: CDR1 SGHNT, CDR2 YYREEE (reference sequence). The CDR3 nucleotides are TGTGCCAGCAGCCCAGACGGAGTGGCTGGAAACACCATATATTTT. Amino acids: CASSPDGVAGNTIYF.

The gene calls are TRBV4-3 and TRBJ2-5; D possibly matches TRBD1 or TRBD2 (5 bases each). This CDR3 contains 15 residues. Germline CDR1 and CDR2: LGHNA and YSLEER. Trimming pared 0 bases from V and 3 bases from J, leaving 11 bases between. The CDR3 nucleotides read TGCGCCAGCAGCCAAGACGGGGCAGGGAAAGAGACCCAGTACTTC. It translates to CASSQDGAGKETQYF.

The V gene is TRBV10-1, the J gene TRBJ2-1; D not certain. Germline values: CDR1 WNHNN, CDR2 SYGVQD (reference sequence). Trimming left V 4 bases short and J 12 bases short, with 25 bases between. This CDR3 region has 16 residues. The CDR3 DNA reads TGCGCCAGCAGTGGTTTCGGAAGTTTAGGAACCCCGGGGCAGTTCTTC. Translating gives CASSGFGSLGTPGQFF.

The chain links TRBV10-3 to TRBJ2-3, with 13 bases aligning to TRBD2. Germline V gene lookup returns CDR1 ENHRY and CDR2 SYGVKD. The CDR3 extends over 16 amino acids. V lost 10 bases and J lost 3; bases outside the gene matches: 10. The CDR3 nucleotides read TGTGCCAGCGGGACTAGCGGGATGGGGGTAACAGATACGCAGTATTTT. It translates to CASGTSGMGVTDTQYF.

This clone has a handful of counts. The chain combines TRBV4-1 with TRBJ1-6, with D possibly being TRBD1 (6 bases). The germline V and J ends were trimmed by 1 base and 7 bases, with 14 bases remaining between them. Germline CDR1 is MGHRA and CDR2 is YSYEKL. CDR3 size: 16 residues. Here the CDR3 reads CASSQGGGPLNSPLHF. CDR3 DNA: TGCGCCAGCAGCCAAGGCGGGGGGCCCCTAAATTCACCCCTCCACTTT.

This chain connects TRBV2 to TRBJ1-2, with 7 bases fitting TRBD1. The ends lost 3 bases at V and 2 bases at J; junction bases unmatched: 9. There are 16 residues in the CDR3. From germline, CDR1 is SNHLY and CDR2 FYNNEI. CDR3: CASSERPPGQNYGYTF. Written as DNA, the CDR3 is TGTGCCAGCAGTGAGCGACCCCCGGGACAGAACTATGGCTACACCTTC.

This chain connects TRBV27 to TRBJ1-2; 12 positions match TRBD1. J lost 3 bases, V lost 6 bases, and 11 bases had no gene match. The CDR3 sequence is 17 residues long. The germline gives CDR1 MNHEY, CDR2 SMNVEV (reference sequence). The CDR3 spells CASSNYPGQGAYYGYTF. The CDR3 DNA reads TGTGCCAGCAGCAATTACCCGGGACAGGGGGCGTACTATGGCTACACCTTC.

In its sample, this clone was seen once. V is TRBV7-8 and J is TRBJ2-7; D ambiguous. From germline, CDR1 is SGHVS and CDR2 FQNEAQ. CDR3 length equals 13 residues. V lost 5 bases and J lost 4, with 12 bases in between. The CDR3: CASSDVILYEQYF. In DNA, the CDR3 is TGTGCCAGCAGCGACGTAATTCTTTACGAGCAGTACTTC.

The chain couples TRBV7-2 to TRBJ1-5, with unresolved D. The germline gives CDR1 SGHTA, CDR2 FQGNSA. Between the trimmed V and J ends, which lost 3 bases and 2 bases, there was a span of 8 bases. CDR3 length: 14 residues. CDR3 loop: CASSLRRGNQPQHF. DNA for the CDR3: TGTGCCAGCAGCTTGAGAAGGGGCAATCAGCCCCAGCATTTT.

The DNA of the CDR3 is TGTGCCAGCAGCGTAGACAGCTCTGGAAACACCATATATTTT. Its protein is CASSVDSSGNTIYF. The J gene is TRBJ1-3, the V gene TRBV9; D remains unclear. The CDR3 loop spans 14 amino acids. Germline V gene lookup returns CDR1 SGDLS and CDR2 YYNGEE. V lost 0 bases, J lost 0 bases, and 4 bases lay in between.

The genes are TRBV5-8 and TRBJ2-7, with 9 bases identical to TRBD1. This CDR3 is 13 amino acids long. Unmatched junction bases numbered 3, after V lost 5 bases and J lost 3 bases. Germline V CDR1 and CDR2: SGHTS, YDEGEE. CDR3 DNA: TGTGCCAGCAGGGACAGGGGCCTCTACGAGCAGTACTTC. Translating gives CASRDRGLYEQYF.

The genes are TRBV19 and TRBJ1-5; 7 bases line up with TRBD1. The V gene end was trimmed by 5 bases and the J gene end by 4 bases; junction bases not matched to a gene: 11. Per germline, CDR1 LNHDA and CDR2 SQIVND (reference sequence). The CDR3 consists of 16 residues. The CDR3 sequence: CASSPEPGGWNQPQHF. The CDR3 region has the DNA TGTGCCAGTAGTCCGGAACCAGGGGGTTGGAATCAGCCCCAGCATTTT.

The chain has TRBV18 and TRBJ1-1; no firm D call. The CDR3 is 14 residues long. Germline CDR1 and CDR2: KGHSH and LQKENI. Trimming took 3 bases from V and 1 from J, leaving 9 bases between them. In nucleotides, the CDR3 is TGTGCCAGCTCACCCCGGGCAGCGAACACTGAAGCTTTCTTT. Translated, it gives CASSPRAANTEAFF.

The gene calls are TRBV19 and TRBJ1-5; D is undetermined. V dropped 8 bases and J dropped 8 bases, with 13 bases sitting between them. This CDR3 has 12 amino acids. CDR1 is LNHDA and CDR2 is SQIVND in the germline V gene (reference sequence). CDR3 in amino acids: CASGSQVKPQHF. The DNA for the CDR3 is TGTGCCAGTGGGTCCCAAGTCAAGCCCCAGCATTTT.

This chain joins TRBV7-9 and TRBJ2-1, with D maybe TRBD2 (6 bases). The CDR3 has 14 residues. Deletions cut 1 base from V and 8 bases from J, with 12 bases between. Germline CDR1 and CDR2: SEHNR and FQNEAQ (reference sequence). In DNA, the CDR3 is TGTGCCAGCAGCTTAGTCGCGGGGAGATATGAGCAGTTCTTC. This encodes CASSLVAGRYEQFF.

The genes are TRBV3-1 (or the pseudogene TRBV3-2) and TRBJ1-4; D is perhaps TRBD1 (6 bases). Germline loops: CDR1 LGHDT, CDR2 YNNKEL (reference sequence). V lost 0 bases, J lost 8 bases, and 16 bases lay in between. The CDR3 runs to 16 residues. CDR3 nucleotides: TGTGCCAGCAGCCAAGACCACCGGGGGCGCAGGGAAAAACTGTTTTTT. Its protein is CASSQDHRGRREKLFF.

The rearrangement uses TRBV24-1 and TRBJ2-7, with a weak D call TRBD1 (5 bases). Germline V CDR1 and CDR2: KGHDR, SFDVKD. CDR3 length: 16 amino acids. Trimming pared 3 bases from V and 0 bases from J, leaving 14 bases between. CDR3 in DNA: TGTGCCACCAGTGATCCAAAGGGGCCGTCCTCCTACGAGCAGTACTTC. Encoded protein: CATSDPKGPSSYEQYF.

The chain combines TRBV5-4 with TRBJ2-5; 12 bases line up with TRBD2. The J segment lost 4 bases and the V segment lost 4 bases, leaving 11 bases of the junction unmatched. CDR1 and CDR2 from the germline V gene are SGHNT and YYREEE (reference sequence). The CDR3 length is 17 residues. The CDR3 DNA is TGTGCCAGCAGCCCCCTGGCTAGCGGGAGGGACGGAGAGACCCAGTACTTC. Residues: CASSPLASGRDGETQYF.

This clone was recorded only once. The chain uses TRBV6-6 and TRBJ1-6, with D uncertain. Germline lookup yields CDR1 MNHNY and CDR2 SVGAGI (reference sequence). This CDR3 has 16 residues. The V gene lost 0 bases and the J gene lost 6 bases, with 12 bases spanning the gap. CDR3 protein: CASSYSHIQTNSPLHF. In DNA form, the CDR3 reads TGTGCCAGCAGTTACTCGCACATCCAGACTAATTCACCCCTCCACTTT.

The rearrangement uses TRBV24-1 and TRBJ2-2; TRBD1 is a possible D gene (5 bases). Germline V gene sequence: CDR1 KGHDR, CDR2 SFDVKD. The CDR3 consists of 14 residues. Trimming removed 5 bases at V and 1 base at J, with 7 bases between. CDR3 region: CATSGTLNTGELFF. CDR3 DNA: TGTGCCACCAGTGGGACACTGAACACCGGGGAGCTGTTTTTT.

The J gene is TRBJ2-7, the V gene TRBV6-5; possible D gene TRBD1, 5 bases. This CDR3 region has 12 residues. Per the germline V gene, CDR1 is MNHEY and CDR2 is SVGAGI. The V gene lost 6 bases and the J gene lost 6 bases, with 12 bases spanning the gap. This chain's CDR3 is CASRRKDSEQYF. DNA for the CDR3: TGTGCCAGCAGGCGCAAAGACAGCGAGCAGTACTTC.

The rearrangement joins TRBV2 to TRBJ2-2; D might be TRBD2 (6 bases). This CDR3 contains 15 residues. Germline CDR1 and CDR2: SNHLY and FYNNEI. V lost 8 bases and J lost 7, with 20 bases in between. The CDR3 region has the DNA TGTGCCAGCCGGCGGGAAAACCTTCCGGACGGGGAGCTGTTTTTT. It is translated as CASRRENLPDGELFF.